The 22 T cell receptor beta chains given below trace back to one sample, sequenced in a study of T cell changes during pregnancy in multiple sclerosis. The protocol was immunoSEQ multiplex PCR, while the TCRdb copy is restricted to in-frame clones and leaves out a portion. The table includes about 22,000 clones, approximately 90% detected once. Source: CD4+ T cells from peripheral blood mononuclear cells, taken after pregnancy. The receptors come from a female donor in good health, enrolled as a control in a pregnancy study.

This chain joins TRBV7-2 and TRBJ2-3; 7 bases are a match to TRBD2. Germline assignment: CDR1 SGHTA and CDR2 FQGNSA. V shed 4 bases, J shed 1 base, and the junction held 5 bases outside the gene matches. This CDR3 is built from 15 residues. The CDR3 here is CASSYSGGGTDTQYF. The CDR3, as DNA: TGTGCCAGCAGCTATTCTGGGGGGGGCACAGATACGCAGTATTTT.

The V and J genes are TRBV6-1 and TRBJ2-7; 8 bases map to TRBD1. This CDR3 is built from 14 residues. Losses at the gene ends were 0 bases for V and 6 bases for J; bases not matched to a gene: 4. Germline assignment: CDR1 MNHNS and CDR2 SASEGT. The CDR3 region has the DNA TGTGCCAGCAGTGAAGCGGACAGGGTGGGCGAGCAGTACTTC. Protein sequence: CASSEADRVGEQYF.

This CDR3 reads CAIGGAAGRNEKLFF. CDR3 coding DNA: TGTGCCATCGGTGGGGCGGCAGGGCGGAATGAAAAACTGTTTTTT. The rearrangement uses TRBV10-3 and TRBJ1-4, with a possible D match to TRBD1 (5 bases). This CDR3 has 15 amino acids. Germline CDR1 is ENHRY and CDR2 is SYGVKD. Trimming pared 8 bases from V and 5 bases from J, leaving 18 bases between.

This chain connects TRBV18 to TRBJ2-5; D unresolved. Trimming cost V 4 bases and J 1 base, with 10 bases left between them. Germline V lookup: CDR1 KGHSH, CDR2 LQKENI. This CDR3 contains 14 residues. The CDR3 is CASSHAKSQETQYF. For the CDR3, the DNA is TGTGCCAGCTCACATGCTAAGTCCCAAGAGACCCAGTACTTC. Variable domain in full (rest from reference TRBV18 and TRBJ2-5): NAGVMQNPRHLVRRRGQEARLRCSPMKGHSHVYWYRQLPEEGLKFMVYLQKENIIDESGMPKERFSAEFPKEGPSILRIQQVVRGDSAAYFCASSHAKSQETQYFGPGTRLLVL.

The rearrangement uses TRBV25-1 and TRBJ2-1; D might be TRBD2 (7 bases). The CDR3 consists of 16 residues. Germline lookup yields CDR1 MGHDK and CDR2 SYGVNS. V lost 1 base to trimming and J lost 8 bases, with 18 bases between them. CDR3 coding DNA: TGTGCCAGCAGTGAATTCGGGGGGCGGCTTATCGATGAGCAGTTCTTC. Translating gives CASSEFGGRLIDEQFF.

The chain recombines TRBV19 with TRBJ1-4; D remains ambiguous. V lost 8 bases and J lost 4, with 17 bases in between. The CDR3 extends over 15 amino acids. CDR1 and CDR2 (germline): LNHDA, SQIVND (reference sequence). Here the CDR3 reads CASPKSPSLNEKLFF. CDR3 nucleotides: TGTGCCAGTCCGAAGTCGCCGAGCCTTAATGAAAAACTGTTTTTT.

The chain has TRBV27 and TRBJ2-7; TRBD1 aligns across 7 bases. This CDR3 has 15 amino acids. CDR1 and CDR2 (germline): MNHEY, SMNVEV (reference sequence). Trimming removed 3 bases from V and 2 bases from J; junction bases left unmatched: 7. CDR3 bases: TGTGCCAGCAGTTTCGTCCGGGACAGTCCCTACGAGCAGTACTTC. Protein: CASSFVRDSPYEQYF.

The chain couples TRBV28 to TRBJ2-3, with TRBD1 matching 10 bases. With 7 bases clipped from V and 1 base from J, the junction kept 5 bases outside the gene matches. The CDR3 consists of 15 residues. Germline V gene lookup returns CDR1 MDHEN and CDR2 SYDVKM. In nucleotides, the CDR3 is TGTGCCAGCAATAGACAGGGGGCTGGCACAGATACGCAGTATTTT. Protein: CASNRQGAGTDTQYF.

This clone was observed once. V and J are TRBV18 and TRBJ2-7; 10 bases are shared with TRBD1. CDR1 and CDR2 (germline): KGHSH, LQKENI. The CDR3 totals 16 residues. V dropped 4 bases and J dropped 0; count of bases not matched to a gene: 6. CDR3 amino acids: CASSLTRDRGSYEQYF. The CDR3 DNA is TGTGCCAGCTCACTTACGCGGGACAGGGGCTCCTACGAGCAGTACTTC. Looking up the rest from reference TRBV18 and TRBJ2-7 gives the full variable domain: NAGVMQNPRHLVRRRGQEARLRCSPMKGHSHVYWYRQLPEEGLKFMVYLQKENIIDESGMPKERFSAEFPKEGPSILRIQQVVRGDSAAYFCASSLTRDRGSYEQYFGPGTRLTVT.

The chain is built from TRBV6-5 and TRBJ2-4, with D possibly being TRBD1 (5 bases). Deletions cut 5 bases from V and 8 bases from J, with 13 bases between. This CDR3 is built from 13 residues. Germline CDR1 and CDR2: MNHEY and SVGAGI. CDR3 DNA sequence: TGTGCCAGCAGTCTATCCAGGGTAGACATTCAGTACTTC. This codes for CASSLSRVDIQYF.

The J gene is TRBJ1-5, the V gene TRBV5-5; no clear D gene. The CDR3 consists of 14 residues. V lost 4 bases and J 0 bases, leaving 8 bases between the germline ends. CDR1 and CDR2 from the germline V gene are SGHKS and YYEKEE (reference sequence). CDR3 DNA: TGTGCCAGCAGCCTTGAGTATAGCAATCAGCCCCAGCATTTT. This sequence encodes CASSLEYSNQPQHF.

The chain links TRBV30 to TRBJ1-2; 9 nucleotides match TRBD1. CDR1 is GTSNPN and CDR2 is SVGIG in the germline V gene (reference sequence). This CDR3 is 13 amino acids long. V lost 5 bases and J lost 4; bases outside the gene matches: 5. This CDR3 reads CAWGTGPRYGYTF. For the CDR3, the DNA is TGTGCCTGGGGGACAGGGCCGCGCTATGGCTACACCTTC.

The chain recombines TRBV27 with TRBJ2-1; 9 bases fit TRBD1. Germline values: CDR1 MNHEY, CDR2 SMNVEV (reference sequence). The CDR3 loop spans 17 amino acids. V gave up 6 bases and J gave up 7 bases; unmatched junction bases: 16. CDR3 sequence (DNA): TGTGCCAGCAGCATTATTTCACACAGGGGGCTGATGAATGAGCAGTTCTTC. Residues: CASSIISHRGLMNEQFF.

The chain recombines TRBV20-1 with TRBJ2-7; no clear D. The CDR3 is made up of 11 amino acids. V was trimmed by 6 bases and J by 2 bases, leaving 8 bases between them. In germline, CDR1 is DFQATT, CDR2 SNEGSKA (reference sequence). The CDR3 here is CSALQTYEQYF. The CDR3, as DNA: TGCAGTGCCCTACAGACCTACGAGCAGTACTTC.

The V gene is TRBV5-1, the J gene TRBJ1-1; D might be TRBD1 (5 bases). CDR3 length: 14 amino acids. V was cut by 4 bases and J by 3 bases, with 13 bases left in between. Germline V gene sequence: CDR1 SGHRS, CDR2 YFSETQ. The CDR3 sequence: CASSPGSGDTEAFF. As DNA, the CDR3 is TGCGCCAGCAGCCCAGGGTCTGGGGACACTGAAGCTTTCTTT. The variable domain in full, completed from reference TRBV5-1 and TRBJ1-1, reads KAGVTQTPRYLIKTRGQQVTLSCSPISGHRSVSWYQQTPGQGLQFLFEYFSETQRNKGNFPGRFSGRQFSNSRSEMNVSTLELGDSALYLCASSPGSGDTEAFFGQGTRLTVV.

This clone has just one count. V is TRBV4-1 and J is TRBJ2-7, with D perhaps TRBD1 (6 bases). Germline loops: CDR1 MGHRA, CDR2 YSYEKL. Deletions cut 1 base from V and 3 bases from J, with 10 bases between. The CDR3 sequence is 14 residues long. The CDR3 DNA reads TGCGCCAGCAGCCAAGGGCAGGGGATCTACGAGCAGTACTTC. This codes for CASSQGQGIYEQYF.

The chain uses TRBV2 and TRBJ2-1, with 11 bases fitting TRBD2. The V segment lost 7 bases and the J segment 7 bases; nucleotides outside the gene matches: 12. CDR3 length: 16 residues. Germline CDR1 and CDR2: SNHLY and FYNNEI. The CDR3 DNA follows: TGTGCCAGCACCCCCGGGTTAGCGGGGGGGAATAATGAGCAGTTCTTC. This gives the protein CASTPGLAGGNNEQFF.

The chain couples TRBV19 to TRBJ1-2, with a possible D match to TRBD1 (6 bases). Looked up from germline, CDR1 is LNHDA and CDR2 is SQIVND (reference sequence). The CDR3 length is 17 residues. The germline V and J ends were trimmed by 3 bases and 8 bases, with 25 bases remaining between them. The CDR3 reads CASSMQGQTVSFEGYTF. Written as DNA, the CDR3 is TGTGCCAGTAGTATGCAAGGACAGACAGTTTCTTTCGAGGGCTACACCTTC. Full variable domain (rest looked up from reference TRBV19 and TRBJ1-2): DGGITQSPKYLFRKEGQNVTLSCEQNLNHDAMYWYRQDPGQGLRLIYYSQIVNDFQKGDIAEGYSVSREKKESFPLTVTSAQKNPTAFYLCASSMQGQTVSFEGYTFGSGTRLTVV.

This clone was observed once. V is TRBV5-1 and J is TRBJ2-1; a possible D gene is TRBD2 (6 bases). Germline lookup yields CDR1 SGHRS and CDR2 YFSETQ. The V and J ends lost 2 bases and 7 bases respectively, with 19 bases between them. CDR3 length equals 16 residues. CDR3 in DNA: TGCGCCAGCAGCTTACTAGTGGGACTGGAGTATAATGAGCAGTTCTTC. Translation gives CASSLLVGLEYNEQFF. The full variable domain, in which reference TRBV5-1 and TRBJ2-1 provide the parts outside the CDR3, is KAGVTQTPRYLIKTRGQQVTLSCSPISGHRSVSWYQQTPGQGLQFLFEYFSETQRNKGNFPGRFSGRQFSNSRSEMNVSTLELGDSALYLCASSLLVGLEYNEQFFGPGTRLTVL.

The rearrangement uses TRBV18 and TRBJ2-7; TRBD2 is a possible D gene (6 bases). The germline V gene has CDR1 KGHSH and CDR2 LQKENI. Trimming took 7 bases from V and 5 from J, leaving 15 bases between them. The CDR3 runs to 13 residues. As DNA, the CDR3 is TGTGCCAGCTTAGGACTACAAGGGAACGAGCAGTACTTC. Its protein product is CASLGLQGNEQYF.

The rearrangement joins TRBV7-2 to TRBJ1-1, with D uncertain. V was pared by 1 base and J by 5 bases, with 5 bases between. There are 12 residues in the CDR3. CDR1 and CDR2 from the germline V gene are SGHTA and FQGNSA. The CDR3 region is CASSLGRTEAFF. The CDR3 DNA reads as TGTGCCAGCAGCTTAGGGAGGACTGAAGCTTTCTTT.

The rearrangement uses TRBV28 and TRBJ2-7, with D tentatively TRBD2 (5 bases). This CDR3 has 12 residues. Between the trimmed V and J ends, which lost 4 bases and 3 bases, there was a span of 7 bases. Germline-derived CDR1 and CDR2 are MDHEN and SYDVKM. The DNA of the CDR3 is TGTGCCAGCAGTTCGGGATACTACGAGCAGTACTTC. This translates into CASSSGYYEQYF.